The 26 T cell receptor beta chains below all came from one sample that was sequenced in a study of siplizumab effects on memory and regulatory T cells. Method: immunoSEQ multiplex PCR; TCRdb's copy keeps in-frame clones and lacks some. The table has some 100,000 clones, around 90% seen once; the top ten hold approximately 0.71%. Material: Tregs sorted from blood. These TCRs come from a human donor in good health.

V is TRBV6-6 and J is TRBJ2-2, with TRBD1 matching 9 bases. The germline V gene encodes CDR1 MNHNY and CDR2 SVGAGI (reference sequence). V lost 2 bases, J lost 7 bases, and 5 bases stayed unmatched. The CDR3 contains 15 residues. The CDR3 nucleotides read TGTGCCAGCAGTTACGACAGGGGGGTAGGCGGGGAGCTGTTTTTT. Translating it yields CASSYDRGVGGELFF.

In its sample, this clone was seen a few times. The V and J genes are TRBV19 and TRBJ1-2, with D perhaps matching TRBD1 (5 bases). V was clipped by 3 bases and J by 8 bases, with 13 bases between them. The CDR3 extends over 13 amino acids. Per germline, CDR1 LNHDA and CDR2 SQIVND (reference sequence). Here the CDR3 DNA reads TGTGCCAGTAGTATTAGTTCCTGGGGCGGCTACACCTTC. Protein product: CASSISSWGGYTF.

The chain's CDR3 is CASSPTTRTYGYTF. As DNA, the CDR3 is TGCGCCAGCAGCCCTACTACAAGGACCTATGGCTACACCTTC. V usage is TRBV5-1 and J usage is TRBJ1-2; no definite D call. Germline CDR1 reads SGHRS; CDR2 reads YFSETQ. The ends were cut back, 4 bases at V and 4 bases at J, with 14 bases in the middle. The CDR3 consists of 14 residues.

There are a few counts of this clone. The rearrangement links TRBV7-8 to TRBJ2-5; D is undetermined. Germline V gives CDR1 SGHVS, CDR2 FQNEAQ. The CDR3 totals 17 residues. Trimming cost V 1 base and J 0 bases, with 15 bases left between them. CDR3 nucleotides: TGTGCCAGCAGCTTAGACTTCCAGGATGGGTACCAAGAGACCCAGTACTTC. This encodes CASSLDFQDGYQETQYF.

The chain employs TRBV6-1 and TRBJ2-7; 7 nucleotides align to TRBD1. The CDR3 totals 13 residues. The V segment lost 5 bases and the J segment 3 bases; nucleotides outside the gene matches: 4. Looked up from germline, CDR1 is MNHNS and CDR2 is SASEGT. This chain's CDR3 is CASSRDRVYEQYF. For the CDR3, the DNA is TGTGCCAGCAGTAGAGACAGGGTCTACGAGCAGTACTTC.

CDR3 sequence: CASSPQISGSEKLFF. The CDR3 nucleotides read TGTGCCAGCAGCCCCCAAATATCGGGTTCTGAAAAACTGTTTTTT. The chain recombines TRBV7-9 with TRBJ1-4; D call uncertain. This CDR3 comprises 15 residues. Trimming shortened V by 5 bases and J by 7 bases, and 17 bases separated the two germline ends. The V gene's germline CDR1 is SEHNR and CDR2 FQNEAQ (reference sequence).

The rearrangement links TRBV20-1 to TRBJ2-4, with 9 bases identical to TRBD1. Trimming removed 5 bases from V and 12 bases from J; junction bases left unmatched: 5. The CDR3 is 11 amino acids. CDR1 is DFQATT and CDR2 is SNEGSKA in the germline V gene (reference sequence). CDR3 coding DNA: TGCAGTGCTGACAGGGGGGCGGGTCAGTACTTC. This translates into CSADRGAGQYF.

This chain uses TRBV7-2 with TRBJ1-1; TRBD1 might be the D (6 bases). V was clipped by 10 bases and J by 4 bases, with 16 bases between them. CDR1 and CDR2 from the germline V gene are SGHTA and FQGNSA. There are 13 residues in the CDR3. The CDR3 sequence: CATGSEGGTEAFF. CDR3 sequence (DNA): TGTGCCACGGGCTCGGAGGGGGGCACTGAAGCTTTCTTT.

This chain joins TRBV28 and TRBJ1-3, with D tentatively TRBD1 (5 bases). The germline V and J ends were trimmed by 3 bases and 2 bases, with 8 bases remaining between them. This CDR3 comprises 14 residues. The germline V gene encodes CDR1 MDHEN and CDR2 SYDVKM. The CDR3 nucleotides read TGTGCCAGCAGTTTTGGGGGAGCTGGAAACACCATATATTTT. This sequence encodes CASSFGGAGNTIYF.

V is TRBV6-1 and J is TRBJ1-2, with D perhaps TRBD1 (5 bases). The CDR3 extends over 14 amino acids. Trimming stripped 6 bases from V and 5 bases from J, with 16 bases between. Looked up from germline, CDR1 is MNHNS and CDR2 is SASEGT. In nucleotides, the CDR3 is TGTGCCAGCAGCCCGAGAGGCAGGGTTTATGGCTACACCTTC. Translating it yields CASSPRGRVYGYTF.

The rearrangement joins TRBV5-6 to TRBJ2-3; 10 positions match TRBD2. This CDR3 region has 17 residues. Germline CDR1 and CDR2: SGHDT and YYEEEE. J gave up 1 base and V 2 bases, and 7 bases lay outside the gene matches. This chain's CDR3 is CASSFRTSGSRTDTQYF. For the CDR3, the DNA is TGTGCCAGCAGCTTCAGGACTAGCGGATCCCGCACAGATACGCAGTATTTT.

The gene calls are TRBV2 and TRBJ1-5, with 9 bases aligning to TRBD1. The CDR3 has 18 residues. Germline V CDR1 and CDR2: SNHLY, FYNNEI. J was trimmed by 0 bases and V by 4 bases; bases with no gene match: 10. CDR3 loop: CASSAAGTGRYSNQPQHF. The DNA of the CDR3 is TGTGCCAGCAGTGCCGCCGGGACAGGGCGATATAGCAATCAGCCCCAGCATTTT. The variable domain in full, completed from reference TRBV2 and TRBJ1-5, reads EPEVTQTPSHQVTQMGQEVILRCVPISNHLYFYWYRQILGQKVEFLVSFYNNEISEKSEIFDDQFSVERPDGSNFTLKIRSTKLEDSAMYFCASSAAGTGRYSNQPQHFGDGTRLSIL.

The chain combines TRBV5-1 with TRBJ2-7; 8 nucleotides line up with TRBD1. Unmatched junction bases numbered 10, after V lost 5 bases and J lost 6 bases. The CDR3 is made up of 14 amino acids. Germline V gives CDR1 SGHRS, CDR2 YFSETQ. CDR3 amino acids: CASRWGDDRGEQYF. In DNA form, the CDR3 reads TGCGCCAGCAGATGGGGCGACGACAGGGGCGAGCAGTACTTC.

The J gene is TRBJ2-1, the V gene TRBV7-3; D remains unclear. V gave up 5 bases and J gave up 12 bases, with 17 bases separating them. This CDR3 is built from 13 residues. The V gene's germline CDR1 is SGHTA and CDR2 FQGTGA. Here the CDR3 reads CASSVDPFELQFF. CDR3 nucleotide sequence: TGTGCCAGCAGCGTCGACCCCTTCGAGCTGCAGTTCTTC. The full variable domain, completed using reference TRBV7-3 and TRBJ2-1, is GAGVSQTPSNKVTEKGKYVELRCDPISGHTALYWYRQSLGQGPEFLIYFQGTGAADDSGLPNDRFFAVRPEGSVSTLKIQRTERGDSAVYLCASSVDPFELQFFGPGTRLTVL.

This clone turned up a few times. The CDR3: CASSAGTSDRQFF. The CDR3 bases are TGTGCCAGCAGCGCCGGGACCAGCGATAGGCAGTTCTTC. The V call is TRBV2, the J call TRBJ2-1; D may correspond to TRBD1 or TRBD2 (5 bases each). Germline CDR1 reads SNHLY; CDR2 reads FYNNEI. Trimming shortened V by 6 bases and J by 12 bases, and 18 bases separated the two germline ends. There are 13 residues in the CDR3. Variable domain in full (rest from reference TRBV2 and TRBJ2-1): EPEVTQTPSHQVTQMGQEVILRCVPISNHLYFYWYRQILGQKVEFLVSFYNNEISEKSEIFDDQFSVERPDGSNFTLKIRSTKLEDSAMYFCASSAGTSDRQFFGPGTRLTVL.

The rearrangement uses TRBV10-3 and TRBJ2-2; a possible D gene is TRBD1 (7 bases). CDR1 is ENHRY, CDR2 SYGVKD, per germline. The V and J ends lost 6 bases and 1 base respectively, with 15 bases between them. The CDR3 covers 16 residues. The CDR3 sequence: CAISQTGRLNTGELFF. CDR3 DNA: TGTGCCATCAGCCAGACAGGGAGGTTGAACACCGGGGAGCTGTTTTTT.

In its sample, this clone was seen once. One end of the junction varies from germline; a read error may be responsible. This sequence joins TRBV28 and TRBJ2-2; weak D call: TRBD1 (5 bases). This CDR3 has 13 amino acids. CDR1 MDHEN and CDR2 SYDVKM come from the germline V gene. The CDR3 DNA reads TGTGCCGGCAGTACAGGGAACACCGGGGAGCTGTTTTTT. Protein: CAGSTGNTGELFF.

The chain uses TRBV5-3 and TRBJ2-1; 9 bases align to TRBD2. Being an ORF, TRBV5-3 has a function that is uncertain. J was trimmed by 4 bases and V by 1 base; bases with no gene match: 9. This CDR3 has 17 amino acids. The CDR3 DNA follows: TGTGCCAGAAGCTTGAGCTTGGCGGGAGGGAAATACAATGAGCAGTTCTTC. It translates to CARSLSLAGGKYNEQFF.

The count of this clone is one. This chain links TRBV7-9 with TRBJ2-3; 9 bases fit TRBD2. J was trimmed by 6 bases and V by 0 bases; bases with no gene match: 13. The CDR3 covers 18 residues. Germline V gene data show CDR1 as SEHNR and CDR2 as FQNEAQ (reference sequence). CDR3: CASSLARIAGANVDTQYF. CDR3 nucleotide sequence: TGTGCCAGCAGCTTAGCGAGGATAGCGGGGGCCAATGTTGATACGCAGTATTTT.

CDR3 amino acids: CASSRGGSETQYF. In DNA form, the CDR3 reads TGTGCCAGCAGTCGGGGGGGTTCAGAGACCCAGTACTTC. This chain joins TRBV2 and TRBJ2-5; 8 bases match TRBD2. Germline V CDR1 and CDR2: SNHLY, FYNNEI. CDR3 length equals 13 residues. V lost 5 bases and J lost 4; bases outside the gene matches: 3.

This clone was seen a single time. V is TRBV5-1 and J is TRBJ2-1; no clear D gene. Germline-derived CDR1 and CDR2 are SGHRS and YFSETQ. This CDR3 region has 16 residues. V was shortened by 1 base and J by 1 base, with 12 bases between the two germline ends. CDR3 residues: CASSLFPPGSYNEQFF. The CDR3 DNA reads TGCGCCAGCAGCTTGTTCCCCCCCGGTTCCTACAATGAGCAGTTCTTC.

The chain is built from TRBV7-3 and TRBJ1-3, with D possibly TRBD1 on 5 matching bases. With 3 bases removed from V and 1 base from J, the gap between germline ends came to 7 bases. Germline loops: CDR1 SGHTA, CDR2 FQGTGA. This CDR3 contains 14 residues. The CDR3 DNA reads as TGTGCCAGCAGCTTGTCAGGGTCTGGAAACACCATATATTTT. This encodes CASSLSGSGNTIYF.

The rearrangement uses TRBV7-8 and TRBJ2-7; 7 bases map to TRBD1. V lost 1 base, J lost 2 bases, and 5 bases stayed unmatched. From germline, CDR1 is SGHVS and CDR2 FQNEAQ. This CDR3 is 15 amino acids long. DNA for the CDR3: TGTGCCAGCAGCTTAGGCACAGGGGAAACCTACGAGCAGTACTTC. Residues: CASSLGTGETYEQYF.

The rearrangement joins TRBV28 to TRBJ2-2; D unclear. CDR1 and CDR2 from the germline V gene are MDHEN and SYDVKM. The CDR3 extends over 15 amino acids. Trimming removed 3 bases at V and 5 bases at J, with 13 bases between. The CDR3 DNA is TGTGCCAGCAGTTTTCGGGCTTTACGGACCGGGGAGCTGTTTTTT. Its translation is CASSFRALRTGELFF. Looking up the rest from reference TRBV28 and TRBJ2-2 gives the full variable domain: DVKVTQSSRYLVKRTGEKVFLECVQDMDHENMFWYRQDPGLGLRLIYFSYDVKMKEKGDIPEGYSVSREKKERFSLILESASTNQTSMYLCASSFRALRTGELFFGEGSRLTVL.

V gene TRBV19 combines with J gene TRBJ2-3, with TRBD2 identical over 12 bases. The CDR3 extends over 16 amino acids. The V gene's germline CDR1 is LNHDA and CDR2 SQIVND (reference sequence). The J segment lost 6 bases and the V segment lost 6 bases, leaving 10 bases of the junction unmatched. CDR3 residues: CASRTSTSGSIDTQYF. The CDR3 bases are TGTGCCAGTAGGACCTCGACTAGCGGGAGCATCGATACGCAGTATTTT.

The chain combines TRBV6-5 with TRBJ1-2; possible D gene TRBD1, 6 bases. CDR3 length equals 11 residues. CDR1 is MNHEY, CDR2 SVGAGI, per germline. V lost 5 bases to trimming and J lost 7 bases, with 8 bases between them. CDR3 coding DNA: TGTGCCAGCAGTGGAGGGGGTGGCTACACCTTC. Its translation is CASSGGGGYTF.